Below are 6 T cell receptor beta chains sequenced from a single sample in a study of blood T cell repertoires in COVID-19. Repertoires were generated with immunoSEQ multiplex PCR, while TCRdb's copy carries only in-frame clones and drops some. The sample shows 280,000 or so clones, roughly 90% of them seen only once. The source material was peripheral blood. The source is a young man with active or convalescent COVID-19.

The chain has TRBV6-5 and TRBJ1-6; D unclear. This CDR3 comprises 13 residues. Germline CDR1 reads MNHEY; CDR2 reads SVGAGI. Between the trimmed V and J ends, which lost 2 bases and 9 bases, there was a span of 8 bases. CDR3 residues: CASSYRRSSPLHF. The CDR3 DNA follows: TGTGCCAGCAGTTACCGCCGGAGTTCACCCCTCCACTTT.

This CDR3 is CASSLRDRGQSNQPQHF. CDR3 bases: TGCGCCAGCAGCCTCCGGGACAGGGGGCAAAGCAATCAGCCCCAGCATTTT. The chain uses TRBV5-1 and TRBJ1-5; 12 bases match TRBD1. The CDR3 spans 17 residues. V was pared by 4 bases and J by 1 base, with 6 bases of the junction left unmatched. Per the germline V gene, CDR1 is SGHRS and CDR2 is YFSETQ.

The chain uses TRBV5-4 and TRBJ2-5, with a weak D call TRBD1 (5 bases). This CDR3 has 14 amino acids. The V end lost 3 bases, the J end lost 4 bases, and 13 bases lay between the germline ends. Germline CDR1 SGHNT, CDR2 YYREEE (reference sequence). This CDR3 is CASSSRQIGETQYF. CDR3 DNA sequence: TGTGCCAGCAGCTCCCGACAGATCGGAGAGACCCAGTACTTC.

The chain has TRBV9 and TRBJ2-2; 9 nucleotides agree with TRBD1. Germline CDR1 SGDLS, CDR2 YYNGEE. The trim removed 0 bases at V and 5 bases at J, leaving 5 bases unmatched. CDR3 length: 16 amino acids. Here the CDR3 reads CASSVDGTGTTGELFF. The CDR3 coding sequence is TGTGCCAGCAGCGTAGATGGGACAGGGACTACCGGGGAGCTGTTTTTT.

The CDR3 DNA sequence: TGTGCCAGCAGCTTAGCCGGACTAGCGGGGTATGGTGAGACCCAGTACTTC. Protein: CASSLAGLAGYGETQYF. The chain is built from TRBV7-2 and TRBJ2-5, with 12 bases fitting TRBD2. The CDR3 is 17 residues long. Germline V gene sequence: CDR1 SGHTA, CDR2 FQGNSA. The V gene end was trimmed by 0 bases and the J gene end by 5 bases; junction bases not matched to a gene: 7.

CDR3 amino acids: CAINPWAPEEAFF. For the CDR3, the DNA is TGTGCCATCAATCCCTGGGCGCCAGAGGAAGCTTTCTTT. This sequence joins TRBV6-5 and TRBJ1-1, with D hard to call. The germline CDR1 and CDR2 sequences are MNHEY and SVGAGI. The CDR3 spans 13 residues. The ends were cut back, 10 bases at V and 8 bases at J, with 20 bases in the middle.